This T cell receptor (beta chain) was observed in a study of cytomegalovirus exposure and HLA in healthy donors. Study results and limitations: A previous analysis found most TCR beta V segments productive roughly 90% or roughly 30% of the time. The authors judged a highly shared variant cluster likely a sequencing artifact.

V gave up 0 bases and J gave up 6 bases, with 9 bases separating them. Germline values: CDR1 SGDLS, CDR2 YYNGEE. The CDR3 consists of 13 residues. 60 Vbeta and 13 Jbeta primers were used in PCR. The data were produced by immunoSEQ multiplex PCR, yet TCRdb's version contains in-frame clones alone and is incomplete. The sample comprises tens of thousands of clones, 76% of which are singletons, and under 3.5% rests with the top ten. Details on this clone: Its antigen is undetermined.

The sequencing input was PBMCs. The TCR sequence derives from a man aged 18 to 30 in good health and CMV-seronegative. This chain connects TRBV9 to TRBJ1-2; D remains ambiguous. CDR3 DNA sequence: TGTGCCAGCAGCGTAGGGCAGGCTGATGGCTACACCTTC. Translating it yields CASSVGQADGYTF.